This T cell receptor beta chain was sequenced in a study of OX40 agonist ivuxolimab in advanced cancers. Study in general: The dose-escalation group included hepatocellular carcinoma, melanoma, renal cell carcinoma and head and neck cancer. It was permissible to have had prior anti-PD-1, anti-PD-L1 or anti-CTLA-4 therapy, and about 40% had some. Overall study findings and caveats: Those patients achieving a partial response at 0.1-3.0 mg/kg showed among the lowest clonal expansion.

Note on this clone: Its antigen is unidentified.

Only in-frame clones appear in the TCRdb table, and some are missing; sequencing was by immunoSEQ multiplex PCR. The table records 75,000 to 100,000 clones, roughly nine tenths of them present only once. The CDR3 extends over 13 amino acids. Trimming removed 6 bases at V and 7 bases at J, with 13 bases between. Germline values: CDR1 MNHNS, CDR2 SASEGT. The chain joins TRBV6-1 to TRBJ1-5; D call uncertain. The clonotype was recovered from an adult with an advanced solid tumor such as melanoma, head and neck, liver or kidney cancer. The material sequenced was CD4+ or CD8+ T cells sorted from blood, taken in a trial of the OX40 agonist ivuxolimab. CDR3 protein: CASSDGLRQPQHF. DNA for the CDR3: TGTGCCAGCAGCGACGGACTCAGGCAGCCCCAGCATTTT.